This T cell receptor (beta chain) was captured by sequencing in a study of T cell responses to AZD1222 COVID-19 vaccine (dated by TCRdb to the early 2020s). Notes on the research overall: AZD1222 recipients given second doses at about 4 weeks or at about 12 weeks were pooled, since spike-specific TCR depth and breadth were not found to differ between the two schedules. Trial participants were enrolled by age into 18-55, 56-69 and 70-plus year subgroups, with approximately 160, 26 and 62 TCR-sequenced participants respectively. TCR sequencing covered roughly 230 trial participants: 200 to 210 given two doses of AZD1222 and approximately 26 given two doses of MenACWY control vaccine. What the research found in general, with its limitations: The 56-69-year group was small, and its depth increase did not reach significance, likely because of low power. Most participants were white British and females outnumbered males, and the authors suggested that clonal diversity may have been underestimated. Reportedly, close to half of the unique spike-specific TCRs recognized epitopes lying outside the regions that are mutated in the B.1.351 and B.1.1.7 variants. A significant rise in spike-specific TCR breadth and depth was observed after two AZD1222 doses relative to day 0 and relative to MenACWY recipients. Because no day 14 peak-response samples were available, repertoires were characterized only after the peak T cell response. The whole spike protein was spanned by vaccine-associated CD4 TCRs, and dominant responses were seen in regions 160-218 and 743-854. Conclusions about previously exposed vaccinees were limited because only 6 or 7 AZD1222 recipients were SARS-CoV-2 seropositive at baseline.

V is clipped by 3 bases and J by 9 bases, and the sequence between their germline boundaries is 18 bases long. Via the germline V gene (reference sequence), CDR1 is SEHNR and CDR2 FQNEAQ. Taken from cysteine to phenylalanine, the CDR3 has 14 residues. The read is trimmed to its CDR3 DNA, 42 bases read in frame from base 1. In its sample, this clone was seen once. It lacks a known antigen. No clone much larger than this one lies a single base away; base qualities are absent. The sample's time point label, decoded: baseline before first vaccination. Vaccinee samples came from UK trials COV001 and COV002, including a single-blind randomized controlled phase 2/3 trial of AZD1222 (ChAdOx1 nCoV-19) in healthy adults. For TCRbeta chain sequencing, PBMC samples were collected from trial participants at day 0 and at day 28 after the second dose. The CDR3 regions of human TCRbeta chains were analyzed by immunosequencing. Processing in the source paper ran as follows. Repertoire TCRs were matched against a reference library of SARS-CoV-2-specific TCRs generated with the MIRA antigen-specificity platform. Breadth was defined as the fraction of unique TCRs that were SARS-CoV-2-associated, and depth was defined as the fraction of total T cells that were SARS-CoV-2-associated. Using the MIRA data, each spike-specific TCR was assigned both to the spike region to which the TCR was reactive and to a CD4 or CD8 class. Log10-transformed breadth and depth values were compared by one-way ANOVA with Sidak's multiple comparisons tests. Not all clones reach the TCRdb copy of this immuneACCESS table, which keeps in-frame sequences only. Checked studies attribute under half of the gap to unresolved V genes and leave the rest unexplained. V and J calls and clone size follow that table, whereas D and trimming were derived from the DNA. This sample comprises some 120,000 clones, roughly nine tenths of them detected only once. The top ten clones comprise 2.8% of the sample.

Material: peripheral blood, obtained on day 0 of AZD1222 vaccination. The chain is encoded by TRBV7-9 joined to TRBJ2-7; the D gene is possibly TRBD1 or TRBD2, with 5 bases matching each. The receptor was isolated from an adult in good health. The DNA sequence reads TGTGCCAGCAGCTTTGTGGGAGAGGGGACGCGGCAGTACTTC. Translated, it reads CASSFVGEGTRQYF.